This T cell receptor beta chain was obtained from a study of shared clonotypes between healthy human individuals. The CDR3 sequence is 13 residues long. Germline CDR1 is WNHNN and CDR2 is SYGVQD (reference sequence). Only CD45RO-negative cells positively selected for CCR7 counted as naive CD8 cells, so terminally differentiated effector memory CD45RA+ cells were excluded. Each of the donors was a healthy adult who was HIV-negative and had not had a recent acute infection or vaccination. In the authors' methods: ImmunoSEQ output held junction-only sequences without quality scores, so filtering differed. Assay used: immunoSEQ multiplex PCR; TCRdb lists only in-frame clones, some missing. V and J calls plus clone size are reproduced from that table; the DNA served to infer D and trimming. The data hold about 590,000 clones, with 95% to 96% observed a single time.

The sample comprised naive CD8+ T cells sorted from blood. The clonotype originates from a woman under 40 in good health. This chain connects TRBV10-1 to TRBJ2-5; weak D call: TRBD2 (6 bases). The DNA end lines up better with TRBJ2-7; the J call may be wrong. Written as DNA, the CDR3 is TGCGCCAGCAGTGAGGCGGGAAGCTACGAGCAGTACTTC. Translating it yields CASSEAGSYEQYF.